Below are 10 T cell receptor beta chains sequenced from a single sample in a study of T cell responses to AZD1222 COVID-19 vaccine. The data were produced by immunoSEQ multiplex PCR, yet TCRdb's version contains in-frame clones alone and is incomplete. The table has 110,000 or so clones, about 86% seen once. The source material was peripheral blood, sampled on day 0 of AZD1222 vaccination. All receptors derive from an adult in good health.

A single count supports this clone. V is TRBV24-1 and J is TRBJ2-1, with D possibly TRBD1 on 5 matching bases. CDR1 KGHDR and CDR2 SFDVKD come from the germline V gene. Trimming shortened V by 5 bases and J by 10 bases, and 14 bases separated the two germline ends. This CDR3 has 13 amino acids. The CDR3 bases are TGTGCCACCAGTGGCCCAGGGATTTGGGAGCAGTTCTTC. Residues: CATSGPGIWEQFF.

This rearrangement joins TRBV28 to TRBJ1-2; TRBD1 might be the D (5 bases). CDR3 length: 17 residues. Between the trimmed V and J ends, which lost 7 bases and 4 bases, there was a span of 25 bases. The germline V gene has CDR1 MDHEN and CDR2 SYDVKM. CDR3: CASIASEQAGRSYGYTF. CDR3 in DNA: TGTGCCAGCATTGCCAGTGAACAGGCCGGTCGGAGCTATGGCTACACCTTC.

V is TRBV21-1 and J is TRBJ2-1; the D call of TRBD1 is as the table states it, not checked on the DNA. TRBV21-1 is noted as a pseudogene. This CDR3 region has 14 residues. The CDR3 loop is CASNVRTGDDEQFF. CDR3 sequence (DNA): TGTGCCAGCAACGTCAGGACAGGGGACGATGAGCAGTTCTTC.

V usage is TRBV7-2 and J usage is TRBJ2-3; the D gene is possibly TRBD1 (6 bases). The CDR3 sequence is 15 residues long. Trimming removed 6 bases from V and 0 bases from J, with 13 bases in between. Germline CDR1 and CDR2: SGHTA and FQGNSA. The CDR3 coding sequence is TGTGCCAGCAGACAACAGGGCGGGAGCACAGATACGCAGTATTTT. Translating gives CASRQQGGSTDTQYF. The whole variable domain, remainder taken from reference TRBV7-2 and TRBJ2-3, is GAGVSQSPSNKVTEKGKDVELRCDPISGHTALYWYRQSLGQGLEFLIYFQGNSAPDKSGLPSDRFSAERTGGSVSTLTIQRTQQEDSAVYLCASRQQGGSTDTQYFGPGTRLTVL.

CDR3 residues: CASSSAGASTDTQYF. The DNA of the CDR3 is TGCGCCAGCAGCTCCGCCGGGGCTAGCACAGATACGCAGTATTTT. V is TRBV5-1 and J is TRBJ2-3; possibly TRBD1 or TRBD2 for D (5 bases each). The V gene lost 3 bases and the J gene lost 0 bases, with 11 bases spanning the gap. CDR3 length equals 15 residues. Germline-derived CDR1 and CDR2 are SGHRS and YFSETQ.

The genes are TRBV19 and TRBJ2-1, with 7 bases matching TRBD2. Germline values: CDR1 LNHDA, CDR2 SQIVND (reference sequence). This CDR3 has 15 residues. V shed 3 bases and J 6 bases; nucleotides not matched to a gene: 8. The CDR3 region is CASSMGLAVGNEQFF. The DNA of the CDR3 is TGTGCCAGTAGTATGGGTCTAGCGGTAGGCAATGAGCAGTTCTTC.

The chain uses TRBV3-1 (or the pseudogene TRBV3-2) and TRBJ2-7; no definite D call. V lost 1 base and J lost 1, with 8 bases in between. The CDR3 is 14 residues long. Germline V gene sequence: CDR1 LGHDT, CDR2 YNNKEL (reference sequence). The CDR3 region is CASSQGLSSYEQYF. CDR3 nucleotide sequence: TGTGCCAGCAGCCAAGGGCTTAGTTCCTACGAGCAGTACTTC.

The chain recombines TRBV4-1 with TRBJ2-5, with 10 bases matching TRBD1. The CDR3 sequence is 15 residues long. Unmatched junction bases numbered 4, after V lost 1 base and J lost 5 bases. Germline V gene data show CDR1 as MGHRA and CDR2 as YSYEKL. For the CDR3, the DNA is TGCGCCAGCAGCCAAGGACAGGGGGCTTGGGAGACCCAGTACTTC. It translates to CASSQGQGAWETQYF.

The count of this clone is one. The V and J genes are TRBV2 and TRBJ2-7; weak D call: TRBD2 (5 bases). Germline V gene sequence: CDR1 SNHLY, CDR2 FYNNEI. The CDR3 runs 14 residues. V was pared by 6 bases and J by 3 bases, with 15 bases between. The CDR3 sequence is CASRASGRGYEQYF. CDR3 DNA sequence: TGTGCCAGCAGGGCGTCGGGAAGAGGCTACGAGCAGTACTTC.

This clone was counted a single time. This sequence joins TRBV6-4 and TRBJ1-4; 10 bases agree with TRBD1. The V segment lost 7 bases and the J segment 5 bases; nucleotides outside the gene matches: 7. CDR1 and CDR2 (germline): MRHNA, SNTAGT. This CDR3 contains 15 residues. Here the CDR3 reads CASKGQGSRNEKLFF. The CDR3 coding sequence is TGTGCCAGCAAGGGACAGGGGAGCCGAAATGAAAAACTGTTTTTT.